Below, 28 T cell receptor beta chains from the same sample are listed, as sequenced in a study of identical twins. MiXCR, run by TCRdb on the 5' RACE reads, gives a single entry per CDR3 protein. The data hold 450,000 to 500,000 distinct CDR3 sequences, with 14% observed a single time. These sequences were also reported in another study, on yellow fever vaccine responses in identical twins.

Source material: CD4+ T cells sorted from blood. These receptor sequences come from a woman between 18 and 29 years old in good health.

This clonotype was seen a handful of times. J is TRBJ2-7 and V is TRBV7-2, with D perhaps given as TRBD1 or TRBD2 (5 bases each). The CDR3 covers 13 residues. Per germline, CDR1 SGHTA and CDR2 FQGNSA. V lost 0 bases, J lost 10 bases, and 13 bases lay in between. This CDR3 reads CASSLAGEGEQYF. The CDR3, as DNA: TGTGCCAGCAGCTTAGCGGGAGAAGGGGAACAGTACTTC.

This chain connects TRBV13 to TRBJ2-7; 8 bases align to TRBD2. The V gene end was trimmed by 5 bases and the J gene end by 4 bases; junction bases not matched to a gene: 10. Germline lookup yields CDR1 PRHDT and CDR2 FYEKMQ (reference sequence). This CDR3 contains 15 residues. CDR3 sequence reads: CASSRQRESVYEQYF. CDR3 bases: TGTGCCAGCAGCAGACAGCGGGAGTCGGTTTACGAGCAGTACTTC.

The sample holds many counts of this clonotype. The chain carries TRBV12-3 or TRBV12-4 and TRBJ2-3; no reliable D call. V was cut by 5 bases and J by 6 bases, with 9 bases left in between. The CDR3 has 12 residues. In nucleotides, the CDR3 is TGTGCCAGCAGTCTCATTGGCGATACGCAGTATTTT. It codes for CASSLIGDTQYF.

CDR3 amino acids: CASSEEQGGEQYF. For the CDR3, the DNA is TGTGCCAGCAGCGAAGAACAGGGAGGCGAGCAGTACTTC. This rearrangement joins TRBV7-2 to TRBJ2-7; D possibly matches TRBD1 or TRBD2 (6 bases each). Germline V gives CDR1 SGHTA, CDR2 FQGNSA. Trimming left V 5 bases short and J 6 bases short, with 14 bases between. CDR3 size: 13 residues. The full variable domain, with the rest looked up from reference TRBV7-2 and TRBJ2-7, is GAGVSQSPSNKVTEKGKDVELRCDPISGHTALYWYRQSLGQGLEFLIYFQGNSAPDKSGLPSDRFSAERTGGSVSTLTIQRTQQEDSAVYLCASSEEQGGEQYFGPGTRLTVT.

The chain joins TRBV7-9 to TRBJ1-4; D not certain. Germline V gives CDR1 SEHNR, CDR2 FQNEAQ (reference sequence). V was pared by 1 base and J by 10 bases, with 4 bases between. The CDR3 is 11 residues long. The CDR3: CASSLEGKLFF. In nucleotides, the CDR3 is TGTGCCAGCAGCTTAGAAGGAAAACTGTTTTTT.

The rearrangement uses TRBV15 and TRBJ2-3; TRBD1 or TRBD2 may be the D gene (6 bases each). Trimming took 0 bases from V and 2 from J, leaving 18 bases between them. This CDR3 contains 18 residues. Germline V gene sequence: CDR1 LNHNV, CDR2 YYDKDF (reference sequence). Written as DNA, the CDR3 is TGTGCCACCAGCAGAGATGGGGGTCGTGGGGGGCCCACAGATACGCAGTATTTT. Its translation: CATSRDGGRGGPTDTQYF. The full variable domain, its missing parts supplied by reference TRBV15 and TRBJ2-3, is DAMVIQNPRYQVTQFGKPVTLSCSQTLNHNVMYWYQQKSSQAPKLLFHYYDKDFNNEADTPDNFQSRRPNTSFCFLDIRSPGLGDTAMYLCATSRDGGRGGPTDTQYFGPGTRLTVL.

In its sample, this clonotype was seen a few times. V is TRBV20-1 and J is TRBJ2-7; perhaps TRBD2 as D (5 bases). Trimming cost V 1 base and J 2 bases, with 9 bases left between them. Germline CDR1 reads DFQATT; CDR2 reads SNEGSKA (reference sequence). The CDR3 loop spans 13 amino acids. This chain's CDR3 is CSARGTGTYEQYF. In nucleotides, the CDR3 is TGCAGTGCTAGAGGGACGGGGACCTACGAGCAGTACTTC.

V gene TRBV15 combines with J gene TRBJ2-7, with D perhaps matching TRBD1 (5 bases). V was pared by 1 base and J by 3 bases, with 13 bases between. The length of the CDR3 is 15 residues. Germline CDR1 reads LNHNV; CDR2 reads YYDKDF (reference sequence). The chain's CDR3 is CATSRAGPLIYEQYF. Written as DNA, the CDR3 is TGTGCCACCAGCAGAGCAGGGCCACTAATCTACGAGCAGTACTTC.

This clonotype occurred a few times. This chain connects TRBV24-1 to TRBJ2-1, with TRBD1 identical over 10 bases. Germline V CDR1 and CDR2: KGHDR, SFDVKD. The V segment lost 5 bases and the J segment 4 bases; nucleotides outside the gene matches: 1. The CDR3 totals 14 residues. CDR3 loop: CATSGDRGYNEQFF. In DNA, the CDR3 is TGTGCCACCAGTGGGGACAGGGGTTACAATGAGCAGTTCTTC.

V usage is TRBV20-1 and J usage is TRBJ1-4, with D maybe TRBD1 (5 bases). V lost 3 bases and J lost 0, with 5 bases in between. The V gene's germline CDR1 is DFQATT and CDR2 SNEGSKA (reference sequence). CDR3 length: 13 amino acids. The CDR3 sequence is CSARTATNEKLFF. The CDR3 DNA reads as TGCAGTGCTAGGACAGCAACTAATGAAAAACTGTTTTTT.

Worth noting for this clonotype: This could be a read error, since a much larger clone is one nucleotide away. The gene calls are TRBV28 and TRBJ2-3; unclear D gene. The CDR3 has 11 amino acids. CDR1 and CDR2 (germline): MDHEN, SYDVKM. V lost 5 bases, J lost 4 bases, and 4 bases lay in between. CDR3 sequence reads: CASSIADTQYF. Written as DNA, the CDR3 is TGTGCCAGCAGTATAGCAGATACGCAGTATTTT.

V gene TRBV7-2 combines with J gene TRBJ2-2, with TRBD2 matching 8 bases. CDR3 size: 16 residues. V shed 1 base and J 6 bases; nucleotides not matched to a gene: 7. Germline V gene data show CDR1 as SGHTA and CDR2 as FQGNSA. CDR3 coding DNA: TGTGCCAGCAGCTTAGGGATAGCGGGAATCTCCGGGGAGCTGTTTTTT. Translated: CASSLGIAGISGELFF. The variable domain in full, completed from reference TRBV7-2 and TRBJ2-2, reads GAGVSQSPSNKVTEKGKDVELRCDPISGHTALYWYRQSLGQGLEFLIYFQGNSAPDKSGLPSDRFSAERTGGSVSTLTIQRTQQEDSAVYLCASSLGIAGISGELFFGEGSRLTVL.

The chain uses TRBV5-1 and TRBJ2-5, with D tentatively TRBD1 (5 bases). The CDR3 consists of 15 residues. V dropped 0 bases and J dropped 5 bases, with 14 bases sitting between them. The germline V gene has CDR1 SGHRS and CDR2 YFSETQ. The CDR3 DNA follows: TGCGCCAGCAGCTTGGCCGCAGGGATGGTGGAGACCCAGTACTTC. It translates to CASSLAAGMVETQYF.

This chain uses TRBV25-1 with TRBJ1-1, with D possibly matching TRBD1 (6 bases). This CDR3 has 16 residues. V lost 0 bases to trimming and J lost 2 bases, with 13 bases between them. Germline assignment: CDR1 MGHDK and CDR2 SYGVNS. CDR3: CASSEYGGGLNTEAFF. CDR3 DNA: TGTGCCAGCAGTGAATACGGCGGGGGGCTCAACACTGAAGCTTTCTTT.

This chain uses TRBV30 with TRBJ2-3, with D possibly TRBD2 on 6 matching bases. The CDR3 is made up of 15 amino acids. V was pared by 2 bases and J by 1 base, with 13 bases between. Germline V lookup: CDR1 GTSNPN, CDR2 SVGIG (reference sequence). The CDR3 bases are TGTGCCTGGAGTATCCGTAGCGGAGGCACAGATACGCAGTATTTT. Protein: CAWSIRSGGTDTQYF.

This CDR3 is CATSSLRTSARETQYF. In DNA, the CDR3 is TGTGCCACCAGCAGTCTCCGGACTAGCGCTAGGGAGACCCAGTACTTC. V and J are TRBV15 and TRBJ2-5, with 9 positions matching TRBD2. The CDR3 has 16 amino acids. CDR1 LNHNV and CDR2 YYDKDF come from the germline V gene (reference sequence). Trimming removed 3 bases from V and 5 bases from J; junction bases left unmatched: 10. Full variable domain (remainder filled in from reference TRBV15 and TRBJ2-5): DAMVIQNPRYQVTQFGKPVTLSCSQTLNHNVMYWYQQKSSQAPKLLFHYYDKDFNNEADTPDNFQSRRPNTSFCFLDIRSPGLGDTAMYLCATSSLRTSARETQYFGPGTRLLVL.

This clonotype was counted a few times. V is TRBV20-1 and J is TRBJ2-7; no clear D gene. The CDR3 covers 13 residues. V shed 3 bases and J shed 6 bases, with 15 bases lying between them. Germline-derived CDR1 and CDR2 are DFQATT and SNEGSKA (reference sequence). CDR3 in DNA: TGCAGTGCTAGTCCGGCTAGAGCTGGCGAGCAGTACTTC. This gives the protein CSASPARAGEQYF.

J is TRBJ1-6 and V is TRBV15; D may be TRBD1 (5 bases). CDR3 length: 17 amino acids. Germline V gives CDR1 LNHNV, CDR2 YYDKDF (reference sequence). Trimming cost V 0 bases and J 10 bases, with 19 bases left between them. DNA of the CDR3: TGTGCCACCAGCAGAGATCGAGGTGAGGGGCTCCGCTCACCCCTCCACTTT. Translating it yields CATSRDRGEGLRSPLHF.

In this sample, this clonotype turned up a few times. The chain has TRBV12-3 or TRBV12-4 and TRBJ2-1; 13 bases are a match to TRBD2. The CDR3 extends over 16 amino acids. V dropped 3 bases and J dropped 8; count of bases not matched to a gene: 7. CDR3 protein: CASSFPGTSGIDEQFF. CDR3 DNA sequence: TGTGCCAGCAGTTTCCCTGGGACTAGCGGGATCGATGAGCAGTTCTTC.

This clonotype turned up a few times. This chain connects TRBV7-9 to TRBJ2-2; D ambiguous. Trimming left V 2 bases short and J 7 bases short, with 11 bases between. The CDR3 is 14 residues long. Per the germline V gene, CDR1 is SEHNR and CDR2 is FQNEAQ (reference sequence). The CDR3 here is CASSLIGSGGELFF. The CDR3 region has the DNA TGTGCCAGCAGCTTAATCGGTTCGGGCGGGGAGCTGTTTTTT.

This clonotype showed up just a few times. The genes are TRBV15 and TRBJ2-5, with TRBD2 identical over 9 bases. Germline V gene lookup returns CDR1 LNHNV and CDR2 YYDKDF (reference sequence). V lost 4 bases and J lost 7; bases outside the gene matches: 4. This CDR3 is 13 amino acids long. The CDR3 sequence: CATSTSGVGTQYF. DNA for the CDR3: TGTGCCACCAGCACTAGCGGGGTAGGGACCCAGTACTTC.

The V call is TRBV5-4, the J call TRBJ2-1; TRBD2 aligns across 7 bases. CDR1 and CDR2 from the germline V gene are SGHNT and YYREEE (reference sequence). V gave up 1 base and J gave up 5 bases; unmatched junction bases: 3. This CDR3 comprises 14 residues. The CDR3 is CASSLSGANNEQFF. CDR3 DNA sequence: TGTGCCAGCAGCTTGAGCGGGGCTAACAATGAGCAGTTCTTC.

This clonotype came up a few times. In DNA, the CDR3 is TGCAGTGCTACCCTAGCGGGAGCCTCAGATACGCAGTATTTT. As protein: CSATLAGASDTQYF. The genes are TRBV20-1 and TRBJ2-3, with 10 bases fitting TRBD2. V was clipped by 4 bases and J by 4 bases; unmatched bases: 5. This CDR3 region has 14 residues. Germline V CDR1 and CDR2: DFQATT, SNEGSKA (reference sequence).

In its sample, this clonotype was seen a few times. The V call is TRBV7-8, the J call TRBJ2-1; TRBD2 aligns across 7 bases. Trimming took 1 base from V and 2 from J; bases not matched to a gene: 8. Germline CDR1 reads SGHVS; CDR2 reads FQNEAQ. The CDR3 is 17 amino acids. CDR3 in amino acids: CASSLVSFTSAYNEQFF. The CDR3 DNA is TGTGCCAGCAGCTTAGTTTCGTTTACTAGCGCCTACAATGAGCAGTTCTTC. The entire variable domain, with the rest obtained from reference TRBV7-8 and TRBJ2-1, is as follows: GAGVSQSPRYKVAKRGQDVALRCDPISGHVSLFWYQQALGQGPEFLTYFQNEAQLDKSGLPSDRFFAERPEGSVSTLKIQRTQQEDSAVYLCASSLVSFTSAYNEQFFGPGTRLTVL.

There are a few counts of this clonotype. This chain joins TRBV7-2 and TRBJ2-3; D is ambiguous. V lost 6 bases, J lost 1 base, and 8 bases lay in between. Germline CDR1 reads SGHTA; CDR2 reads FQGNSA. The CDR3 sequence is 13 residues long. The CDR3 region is CASSRYGTDTQYF. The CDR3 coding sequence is TGTGCCAGCAGTAGATACGGCACAGATACGCAGTATTTT.

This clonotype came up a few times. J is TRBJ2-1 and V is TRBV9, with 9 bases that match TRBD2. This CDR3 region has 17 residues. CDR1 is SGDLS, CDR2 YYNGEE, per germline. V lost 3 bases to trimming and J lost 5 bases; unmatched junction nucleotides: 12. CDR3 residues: CASSANRRGGLNNEQFF. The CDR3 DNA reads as TGTGCCAGCAGCGCCAATAGGCGGGGGGGTCTAAACAATGAGCAGTTCTTC.

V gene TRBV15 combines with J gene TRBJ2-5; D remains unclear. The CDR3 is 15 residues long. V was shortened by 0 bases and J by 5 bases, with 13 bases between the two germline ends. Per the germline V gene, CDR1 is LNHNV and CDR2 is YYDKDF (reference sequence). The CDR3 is CATSRERVGSETQYF. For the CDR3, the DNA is TGTGCCACCAGCAGAGAAAGAGTCGGTTCGGAGACCCAGTACTTC.

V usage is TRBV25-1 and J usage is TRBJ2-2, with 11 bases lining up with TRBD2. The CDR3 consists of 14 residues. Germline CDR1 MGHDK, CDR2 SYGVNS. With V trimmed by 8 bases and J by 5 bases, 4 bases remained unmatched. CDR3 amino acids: CASGGTSGTGELFF. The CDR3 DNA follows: TGTGCCAGCGGGGGGACTAGCGGAACCGGGGAGCTGTTTTTT.